The 11 T cell receptor beta chains listed next were all sequenced from one sample in a study of OX40 agonist ivuxolimab in advanced cancers. Some clones are missing from TCRdb's copy, which holds only in-frame ones; the method was immunoSEQ multiplex PCR. The repertoire holds tens of thousands of clones, with 85% as singletons. The source was CD4+ or CD8+ T cells sorted from blood, collected in a trial of the OX40 agonist ivuxolimab. The receptors here all came from an adult with an advanced solid tumor such as melanoma, head and neck, liver or kidney cancer.

The table lists this clone with a few counts. The chain links TRBV7-8 to TRBJ2-5, with a possible D match to TRBD2 (5 bases). The CDR3 contains 17 residues. Trimming removed 5 bases from V and 3 bases from J, with 22 bases in between. Germline assignment: CDR1 SGHVS and CDR2 FQNEAQ. The CDR3 DNA reads as TGTGCCAGCAGCCCATATCGAGTCCCGGGGTTAAAAGAGACCCAGTACTTC. Its translation is CASSPYRVPGLKETQYF.

The chain links TRBV11-2 to TRBJ1-2, with unresolved D. Trimming removed 4 bases from V and 1 base from J, with 10 bases in between. Germline values: CDR1 SGHAT, CDR2 FQNNGV. This CDR3 is 14 amino acids long. CDR3: CASSSQLVNYGYTF. The CDR3, as DNA: TGTGCCAGCAGCTCTCAGTTAGTTAACTATGGCTACACCTTC. Full variable domain (remainder filled in from reference TRBV11-2 and TRBJ1-2): EAGVAQSPRYKIIEKRQSVAFWCNPISGHATLYWYQQILGQGPKLLIQFQNNGVVDDSQLPKDRFSAERLKGVDSTLKIQPAKLEDSAVYLCASSSQLVNYGYTFGSGTRLTVV.

The V and J genes are TRBV14 and TRBJ2-6, with D possibly matching TRBD1 (6 bases). The CDR3 runs 18 residues. Per germline, CDR1 SGHDN and CDR2 FVKESK. V was clipped by 4 bases and J by 0 bases, with 16 bases between them. CDR3 in amino acids: CASSLLGRGNSGANVLTF. The CDR3 DNA follows: TGTGCCAGCAGCCTCCTCGGCAGGGGTAACTCTGGGGCCAACGTCCTGACTTTC. Based on the CDR3 plus reference TRBV14 and TRBJ2-6, the full variable domain is EAGVTQFPSHSVIEKGQTVTLRCDPISGHDNLYWYRRVMGKEIKFLLHFVKESKQDESGMPNNRFLAERTGGTYSTLKVQPAELEDSGVYFCASSLLGRGNSGANVLTFGAGSRLTVL.

This clone turned up a few times. This chain uses TRBV4-2 with TRBJ1-1; D might be TRBD1 (6 bases). Trimming pared 5 bases from V and 6 bases from J, leaving 13 bases between. The CDR3 is 13 amino acids. Germline CDR1 reads LGHNA; CDR2 reads YNFKEQ. CDR3 in amino acids: CASSGTGLAEAFF. As DNA, the CDR3 is TGTGCCAGCAGCGGAACAGGGTTGGCTGAAGCTTTCTTT.

The chain has TRBV7-2 and TRBJ2-4; D gene ambiguous. This CDR3 has 13 amino acids. Per germline, CDR1 SGHTA and CDR2 FQGNSA. The ends were cut back, 6 bases at V and 2 bases at J, with 8 bases in the middle. The DNA of the CDR3 is TGTGCCAGCAGAAAGGGTTCCAAAAACATTCAGTACTTC. Protein: CASRKGSKNIQYF.

This sequence joins TRBV6-5 and TRBJ2-2; TRBD2 agrees at 7 bases. The CDR3 has 15 amino acids. Germline V gives CDR1 MNHEY, CDR2 SVGAGI. V dropped 5 bases and J dropped 0; count of bases not matched to a gene: 3. The CDR3 protein is CASSGGDANTGELFF. The DNA of the CDR3 is TGTGCCAGCAGTGGGGGGGACGCGAACACCGGGGAGCTGTTTTTT.

The chain joins TRBV10-1 to TRBJ2-5; D is possibly TRBD1 (6 bases). The CDR3 contains 13 residues. With 4 bases removed from V and 1 base from J, the gap between germline ends came to 7 bases. From germline, CDR1 is WNHNN and CDR2 SYGVQD (reference sequence). The CDR3 DNA sequence: TGCGCCAGCAGTGGGGGGCTCCAAGAGACCCAGTACTTC. Translation: CASSGGLQETQYF.

The chain recombines TRBV28 with TRBJ2-5; 9 nucleotides align to TRBD1. This CDR3 comprises 15 residues. The germline gives CDR1 MDHEN, CDR2 SYDVKM. Germline trimming cut 2 bases from V and 6 bases from J; bases unmatched to any gene: 7. DNA for the CDR3: TGTGCCAGCAGTTTACTAACAGGGGGCGGGAAGACCCAGTACTTC. Encoded protein: CASSLLTGGGKTQYF.

V is TRBV4-2 and J is TRBJ1-5; D perhaps matches TRBD1 (6 bases). Germline V CDR1 and CDR2: LGHNA, YNFKEQ. The CDR3 sequence is 16 residues long. The ends were cut back, 1 base at V and 7 bases at J, with 17 bases in the middle. Here the CDR3 reads CASSQVTGRGGQPQHF. The DNA of the CDR3 is TGTGCCAGCAGCCAAGTGACAGGTCGGGGGGGGCAGCCCCAGCATTTT.

CDR3 coding DNA: TGTGCCAGCAGTGAGCCCGCAGTGGAGACCCAGTACTTC. Protein product: CASSEPAVETQYF. The J gene is TRBJ2-5, the V gene TRBV2, with unresolved D. The CDR3 totals 13 residues. Trimming removed 3 bases from V and 5 bases from J, with 10 bases in between. Germline CDR1 reads SNHLY; CDR2 reads FYNNEI.

The genes are TRBV15 and TRBJ2-7, with 8 nucleotides matching TRBD1. CDR1 and CDR2 (germline): LNHNV, YYDKDF (reference sequence). V was pared by 7 bases and J by 2 bases, with 10 bases of the junction left unmatched. The CDR3 extends over 15 amino acids. The CDR3 DNA follows: TGTGCCACCATCGACGAGACAGGGGTGACCTACGAGCAGTACTTC. It specifies CATIDETGVTYEQYF.